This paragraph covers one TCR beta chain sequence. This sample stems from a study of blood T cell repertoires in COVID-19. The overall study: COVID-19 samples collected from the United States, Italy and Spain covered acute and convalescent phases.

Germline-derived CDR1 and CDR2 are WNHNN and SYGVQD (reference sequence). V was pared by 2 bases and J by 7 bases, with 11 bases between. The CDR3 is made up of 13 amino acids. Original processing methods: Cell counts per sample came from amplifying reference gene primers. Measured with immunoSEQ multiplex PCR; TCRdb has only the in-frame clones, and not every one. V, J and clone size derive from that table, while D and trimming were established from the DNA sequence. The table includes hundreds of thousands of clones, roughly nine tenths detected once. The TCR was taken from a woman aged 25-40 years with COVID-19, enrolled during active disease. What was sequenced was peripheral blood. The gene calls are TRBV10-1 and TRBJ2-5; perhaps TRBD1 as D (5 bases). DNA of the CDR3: TGCGCCAGCAGTGAGACAGGCTCCGGGACCCAGTACTTC. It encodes CASSETGSGTQYF.